Given below is one T cell receptor (beta chain) in context. Its target is unknown. Trimming took off 0 bases at V and 3 bases at J, with 9 bases between the two ends. This CDR3 has 13 amino acids. CDR1 is GTSNPN and CDR2 is SVGIG in the germline V gene (reference sequence). These data are taken from a study of cytomegalovirus exposure and HLA in healthy donors. Findings of the study overall: Further analysis was carried out later, and it showed several of the most significant clusters appearing linked to common viral pathogens. Immune exposure data for these donors was limited to CMV serostatus. Fewer N-insertions (relative to the approximately 700-donor mean) were reportedly seen in an Asian-associated ancestry cluster in a later analysis.

Primers: 60 Vbeta forward and 13 Jbeta reverse. Authors' methods: Some 11 million of the roughly 80 million unique TCR beta chains counted in a later analysis were shared. Data came from immunoSEQ multiplex PCR; TCRdb stores just in-frame clones and leaves some out. V and J calls and clone size are as listed in that table; D and trimming were resolved from the DNA. The sample contains roughly 150,000 clones, 82% of which appear only once. V usage is TRBV30 and J usage is TRBJ2-7, with D possibly matching TRBD2 (7 bases). This clonotype was obtained from a girl aged 5-17 years in good health and CMV-seropositive. Sequenced: PBMCs. CDR3 in amino acids: CAWSVRGGYEQYF. As DNA, the CDR3 is TGTGCCTGGAGTGTTAGGGGGGGCTACGAGCAGTACTTC.